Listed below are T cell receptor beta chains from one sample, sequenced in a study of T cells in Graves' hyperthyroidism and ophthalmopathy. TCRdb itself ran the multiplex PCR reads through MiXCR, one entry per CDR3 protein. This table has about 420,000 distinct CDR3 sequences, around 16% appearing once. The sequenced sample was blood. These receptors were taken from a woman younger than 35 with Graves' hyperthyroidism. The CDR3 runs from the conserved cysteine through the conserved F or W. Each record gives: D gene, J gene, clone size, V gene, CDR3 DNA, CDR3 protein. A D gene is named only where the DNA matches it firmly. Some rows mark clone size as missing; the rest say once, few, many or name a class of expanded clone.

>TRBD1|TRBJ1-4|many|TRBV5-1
TGCGCCAGCAGCGGATCGACAGGGGGAAGCGAAAAACTGTTTTTT
CASSGSTGGSEKLFF
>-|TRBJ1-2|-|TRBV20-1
TGCAGTGCTAGTCAGGGCCGGGATTACTATGGCTACACCTTC
CSASQGRDYYGYTF
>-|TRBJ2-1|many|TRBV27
TGTGCCAGCAGGCTAGGGTTGAATGAGCAGTTCTTC
CASRLGLNEQFF
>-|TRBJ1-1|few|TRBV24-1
TGTGCCACCAGCGAGGGCTTAAACACTGAAGCTTTCTTT
CATSEGLNTEAFF
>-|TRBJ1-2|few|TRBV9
TGTGCCAGCACCAGGGACCTAAAGGGCTTGGACTATGGCTACACCTTC
CASTRDLKGLDYGYTF
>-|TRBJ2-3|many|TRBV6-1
TGTGCCAGCAGTGAAATCGTACTAGCAACAGATACGCAGTATTTT
CASSEIVLATDTQYF
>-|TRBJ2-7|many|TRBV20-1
TGCAGTGCTAGAGATCGGGCGGCCTACGAGCAGTACTTC
CSARDRAAYEQYF
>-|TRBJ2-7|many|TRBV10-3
TGTGCCATCAGTCGGGGTATCCACGAGCAGTACTTC
CAISRGIHEQYF
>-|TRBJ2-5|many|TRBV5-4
TGTGCCAGCAGCCCGCCGCGAGCGTCTCAAGAGACCCAGTACTTC
CASSPPRASQETQYF
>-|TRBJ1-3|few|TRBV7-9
TGTGCCAGCAGCTCCTATGAAGACACCATATATTTT
CASSSYEDTIYF
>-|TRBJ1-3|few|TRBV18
TGTGCCAGCTCACCGAAACCCGGTAACTCTGGAAACACCATATATTTT
CASSPKPGNSGNTIYF
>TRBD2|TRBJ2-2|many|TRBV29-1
TGCAGTGGGGCGGGGGGAGCGAACACCGGGGAGCTGTTTTTT
CSGAGGANTGELFF
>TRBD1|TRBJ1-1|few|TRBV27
TGTGCCAGCAGAAACACAGGGGGAGCCACTGAAGCTTTCTTT
CASRNTGGATEAFF
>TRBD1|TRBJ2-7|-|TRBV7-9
TGTGCCAGCAGCAGGACCTTACAGGGGGCAGGGTACGAGCAGTACTTC
CASSRTLQGAGYEQYF
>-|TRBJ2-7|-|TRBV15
TGTGCCACCAGCAGAGATCGCGGGGCCCCATCATACGAGCAGTACTTC
CATSRDRGAPSYEQYF
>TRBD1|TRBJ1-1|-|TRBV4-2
TGTGCCAGCAGCCGAGGGACAGATCCGGGGGCTGAAGCTTTCTTT
CASSRGTDPGAEAFF
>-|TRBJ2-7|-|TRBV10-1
TGCGCCAGCAGTTACTACGAGCAGTACTTC
CASSYYEQYF
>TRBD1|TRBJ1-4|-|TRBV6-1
TGTGCCAGCAGTGAAGCGGCAGGGGGCGGAGGTAATGAAAAACTGTTTTTT
CASSEAAGGGGNEKLFF
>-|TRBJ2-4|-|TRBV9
TGTGCCAGCAGAGACCAAGTCAGGGGAAATCAGTACTTC
CASRDQVRGNQYF
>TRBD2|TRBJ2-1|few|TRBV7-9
TGTGCCAGCAGCATACGACTAGCGGGGGCCGGGGATGAGCAGTTCTTC
CASSIRLAGAGDEQFF
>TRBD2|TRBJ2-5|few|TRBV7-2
TGTGCCAGCAGCTACCGACTAGCGGATAGTCTCCAAGAGACCCAGTACTTC
CASSYRLADSLQETQYF
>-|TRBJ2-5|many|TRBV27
TGTGCCAGCAGTTTATTTGAGTTTTCGGGGACCCAGTACTTC
CASSLFEFSGTQYF
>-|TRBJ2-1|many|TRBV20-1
TGCAGTGCGAGACTAGTGAGTGAGTACAATGAGCAGTTCTTC
CSARLVSEYNEQFF
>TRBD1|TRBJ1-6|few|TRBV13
TGTGCCAGCAGCCTCGGGGGGACAGGGGTCGCCTATAATTCACCCCTCCACTTT
CASSLGGTGVAYNSPLHF
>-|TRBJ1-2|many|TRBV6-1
TGTGCCAGCAGTTTCCTCCAGGGCTATGGCTACACCTTC
CASSFLQGYGYTF
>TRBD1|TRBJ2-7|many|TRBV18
TGTGCCAGCTCACCCGGGGACAGCTCCTACGAGCAGTACTTC
CASSPGDSSYEQYF
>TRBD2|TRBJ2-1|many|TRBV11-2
TGTGCCAGCAGCCTTAGCGGGAGCGTAACCTACAATGAGCAGTTCTTC
CASSLSGSVTYNEQFF
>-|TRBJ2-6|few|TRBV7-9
TGTGCCAGCAGCTTAGCGGAAGGCGGTGATCCCTCTGGGGCCAACGTCCTGACTTTC
CASSLAEGGDPSGANVLTF